Only a few counts were recorded for the clone carrying this TCR beta chain. Trimming shortened V by 0 bases and J by 8 bases, and 7 bases separated the two germline ends. Germline V CDR1 and CDR2: SNHLY, FYNNEI. This CDR3 has 13 amino acids. Sequenced by immunoSEQ multiplex PCR; TCRdb stores in-frame clones only, minus some. This table holds hundreds of thousands of clones, roughly 80% found once. These data originate in a study of blood T cell repertoires in COVID-19. This sequence originates from a woman aged 45-65 years who had recovered from COVID-19. This chain uses TRBV2 with TRBJ1-4; D ambiguous. Sequences were obtained from peripheral blood. CDR3: CASSEAGGEKLFF. CDR3 nucleotides: TGTGCCAGCAGTGAAGCTGGAGGGGAAAAACTGTTTTTT.